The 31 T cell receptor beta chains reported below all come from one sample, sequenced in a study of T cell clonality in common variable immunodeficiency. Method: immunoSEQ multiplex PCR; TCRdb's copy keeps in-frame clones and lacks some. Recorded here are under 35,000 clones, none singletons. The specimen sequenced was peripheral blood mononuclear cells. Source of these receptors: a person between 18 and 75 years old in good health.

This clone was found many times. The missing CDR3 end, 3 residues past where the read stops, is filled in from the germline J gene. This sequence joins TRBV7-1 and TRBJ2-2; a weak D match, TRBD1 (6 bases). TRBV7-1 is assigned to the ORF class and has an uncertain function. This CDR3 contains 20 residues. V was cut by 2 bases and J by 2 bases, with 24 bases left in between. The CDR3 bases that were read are TGTGCCAGCAGCTCAAGTTTGGGGAACCCCGGGACACCCAACACCGGGGAG. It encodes CASSSSLGNPGTPNTGE. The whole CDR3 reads CASSSSLGNPGTPNTGELFF.

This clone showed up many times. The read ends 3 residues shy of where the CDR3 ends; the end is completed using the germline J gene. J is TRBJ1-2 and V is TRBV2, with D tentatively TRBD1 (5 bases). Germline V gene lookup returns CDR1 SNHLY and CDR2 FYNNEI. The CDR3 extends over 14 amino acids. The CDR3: CASSDQAGRRGYTF. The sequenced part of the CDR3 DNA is TGTGCCAGCAGTGATCAAGCAGGGAGAAGGGGC.

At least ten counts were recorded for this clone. CDR3 region: CASNPLGGDTGELFF. The part of the CDR3 DNA that was read is TGTGCCAGTAATCCCCTCGGGGGAGACACCGGGGAG. The rearrangement uses TRBV19 and TRBJ2-2, with D possibly TRBD2 on 6 matching bases. The read ends 3 residues before the CDR3 terminus; that terminus is restored from the germline J gene. Per germline, CDR1 LNHDA and CDR2 SQIVND (reference sequence). CDR3 length: 15 amino acids. V was pared by 7 bases and J by 3 bases, with 15 bases between.

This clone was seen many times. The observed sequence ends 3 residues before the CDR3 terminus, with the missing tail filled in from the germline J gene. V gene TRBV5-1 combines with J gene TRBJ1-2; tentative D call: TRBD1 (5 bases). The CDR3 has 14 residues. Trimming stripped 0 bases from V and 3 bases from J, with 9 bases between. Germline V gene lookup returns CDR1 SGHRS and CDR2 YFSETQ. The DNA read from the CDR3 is TGCGCCAGCAGCTTGGGACAGAGAGACTATGGC. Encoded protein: CASSLGQRDYG. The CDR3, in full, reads CASSLGQRDYGYTF.

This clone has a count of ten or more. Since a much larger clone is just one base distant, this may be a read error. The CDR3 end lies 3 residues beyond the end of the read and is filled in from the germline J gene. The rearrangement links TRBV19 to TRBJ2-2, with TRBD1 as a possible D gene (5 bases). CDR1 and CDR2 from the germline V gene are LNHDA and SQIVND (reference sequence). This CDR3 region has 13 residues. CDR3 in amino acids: CASSPAGANVLFF. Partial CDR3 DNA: TGTGCCAGTAGCCCGGCTGGGGCCAACGTG.

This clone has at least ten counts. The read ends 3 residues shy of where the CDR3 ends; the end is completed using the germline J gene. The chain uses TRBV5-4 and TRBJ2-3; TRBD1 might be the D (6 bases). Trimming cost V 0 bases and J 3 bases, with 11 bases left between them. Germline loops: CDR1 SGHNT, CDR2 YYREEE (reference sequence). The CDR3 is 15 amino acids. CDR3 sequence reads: CASSLGGRLTDTQYF. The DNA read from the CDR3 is TGTGCCAGCAGCTTGGGGGGGCGGTTGACAGATACG.

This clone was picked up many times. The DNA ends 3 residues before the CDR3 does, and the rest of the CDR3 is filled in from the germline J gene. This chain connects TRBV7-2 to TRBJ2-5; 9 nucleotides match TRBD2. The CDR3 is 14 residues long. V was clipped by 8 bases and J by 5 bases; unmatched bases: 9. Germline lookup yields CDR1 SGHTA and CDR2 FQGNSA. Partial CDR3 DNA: TGTGCCAGCGGCGGGAGGGCCAGGAGGGAGACC. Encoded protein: CASGGRARRET. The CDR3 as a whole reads CASGGRARRETQYF.

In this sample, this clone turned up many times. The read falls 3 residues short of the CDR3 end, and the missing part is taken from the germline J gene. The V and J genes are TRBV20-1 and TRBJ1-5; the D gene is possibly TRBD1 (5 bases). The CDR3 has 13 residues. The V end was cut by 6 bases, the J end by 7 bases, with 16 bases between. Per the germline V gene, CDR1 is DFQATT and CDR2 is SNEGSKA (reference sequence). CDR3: CSATDQGSQPQHF. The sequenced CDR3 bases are TGCAGTGCCACCGACCAGGGCAGCCAGCCC.

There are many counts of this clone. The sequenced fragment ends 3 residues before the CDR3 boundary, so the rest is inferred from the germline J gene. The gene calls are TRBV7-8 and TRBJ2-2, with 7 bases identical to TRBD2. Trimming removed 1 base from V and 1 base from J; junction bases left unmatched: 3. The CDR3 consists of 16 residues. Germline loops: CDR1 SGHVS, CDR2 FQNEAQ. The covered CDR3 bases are TGTGCCAGCAGCTTAGTCGGACTAGTGAACACCGGGGAG. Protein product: CASSLVGLVNTGE. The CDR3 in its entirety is CASSLVGLVNTGELFF. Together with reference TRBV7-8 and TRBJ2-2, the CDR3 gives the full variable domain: GAGVSQSPRYKVAKRGQDVALRCDPISGHVSLFWYQQALGQGPEFLTYFQNEAQLDKSGLPSDRFFAERPEGSVSTLKIQRTQQEDSAVYLCASSLVGLVNTGELFFGEGSRLTVL.

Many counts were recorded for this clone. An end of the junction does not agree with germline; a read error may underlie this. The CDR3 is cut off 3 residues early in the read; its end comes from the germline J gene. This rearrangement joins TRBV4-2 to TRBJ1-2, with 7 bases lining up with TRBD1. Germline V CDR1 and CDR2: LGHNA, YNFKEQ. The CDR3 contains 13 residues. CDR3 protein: CASSRDSNYGYTF. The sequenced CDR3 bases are TGCGCCAGCAGCAGGGACAGTAACTATGGC.

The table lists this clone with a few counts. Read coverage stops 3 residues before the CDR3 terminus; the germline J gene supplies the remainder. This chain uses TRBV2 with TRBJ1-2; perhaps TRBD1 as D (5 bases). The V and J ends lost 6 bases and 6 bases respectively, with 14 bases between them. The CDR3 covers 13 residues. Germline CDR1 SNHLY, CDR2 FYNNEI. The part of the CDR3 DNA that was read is TGTGCCAGCAGGCCGCGGGGCACGGATGGC. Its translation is CASRPRGTDG. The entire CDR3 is CASRPRGTDGYTF.

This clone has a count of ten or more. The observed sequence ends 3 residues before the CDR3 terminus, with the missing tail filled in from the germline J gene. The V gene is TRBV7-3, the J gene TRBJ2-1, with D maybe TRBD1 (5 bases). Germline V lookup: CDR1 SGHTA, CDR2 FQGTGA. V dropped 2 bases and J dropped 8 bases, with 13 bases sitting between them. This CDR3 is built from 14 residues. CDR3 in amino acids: CASSLGANMDEQFF. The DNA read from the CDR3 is TGTGCCAGCAGCTTAGGGGCCAATATGGATGAG.

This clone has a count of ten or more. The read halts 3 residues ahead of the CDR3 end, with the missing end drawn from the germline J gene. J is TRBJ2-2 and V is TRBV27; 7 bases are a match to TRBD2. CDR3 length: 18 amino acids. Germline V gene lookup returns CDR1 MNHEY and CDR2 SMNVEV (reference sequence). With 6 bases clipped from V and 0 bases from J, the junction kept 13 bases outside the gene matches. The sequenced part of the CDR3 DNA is TGTGCCAGCAGCCCCTGGGAGCGGGGAGGACCGAACACCGGGGAG. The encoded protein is CASSPWERGGPNTGE. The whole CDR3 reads CASSPWERGGPNTGELFF.

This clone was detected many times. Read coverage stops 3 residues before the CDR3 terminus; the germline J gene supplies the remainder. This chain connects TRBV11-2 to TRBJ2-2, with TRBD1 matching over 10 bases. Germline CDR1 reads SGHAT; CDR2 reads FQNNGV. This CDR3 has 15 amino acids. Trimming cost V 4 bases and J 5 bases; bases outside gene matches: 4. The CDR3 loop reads CASSWMDRGTGELFF. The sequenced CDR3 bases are TGTGCCAGCAGCTGGATGGACAGGGGGACCGGGGAG.

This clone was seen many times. The DNA read from the CDR3 is TGTGCCAGCAGCTTCTATAAGAACACAGATACG. It encodes CASSFYKNTDT. The CDR3, in full, reads CASSFYKNTDTQYF. The chain couples TRBV7-9 to TRBJ2-3; D is unclear. The read gets to within 3 residues of the CDR3 end, and the germline J gene fills in the rest. Trimming removed 3 bases at V and 2 bases at J, with 9 bases between. This CDR3 spans 14 amino acids. Germline-derived CDR1 and CDR2 are SEHNR and FQNEAQ (reference sequence). Based on the CDR3 plus reference TRBV7-9 and TRBJ2-3, the full variable domain is DTGVSQNPRHKITKRGQNVTFRCDPISEHNRLYWYRQTLGQGPEFLTYFQNEAQLEKSRLLSDRFSAERPKGSFSTLEIQRTEQGDSAMYLCASSFYKNTDTQYFGPGTRLTVL.

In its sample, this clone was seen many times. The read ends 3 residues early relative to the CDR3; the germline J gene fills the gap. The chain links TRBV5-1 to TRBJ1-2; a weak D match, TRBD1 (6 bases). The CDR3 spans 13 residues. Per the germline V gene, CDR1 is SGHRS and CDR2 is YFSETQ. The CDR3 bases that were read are TGCGCCAGCAGCCCTAGGGGGTCCGACGGC. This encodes CASSPRGSDG. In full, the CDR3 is CASSPRGSDGYTF.

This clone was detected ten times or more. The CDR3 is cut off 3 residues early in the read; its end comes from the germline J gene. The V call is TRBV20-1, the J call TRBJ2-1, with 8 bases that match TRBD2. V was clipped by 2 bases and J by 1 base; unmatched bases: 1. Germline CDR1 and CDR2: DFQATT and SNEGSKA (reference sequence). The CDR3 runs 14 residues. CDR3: CSARRGGSYNEQFF. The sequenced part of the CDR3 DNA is TGCAGTGCTAGACGGGGGGGGTCCTACAATGAG.

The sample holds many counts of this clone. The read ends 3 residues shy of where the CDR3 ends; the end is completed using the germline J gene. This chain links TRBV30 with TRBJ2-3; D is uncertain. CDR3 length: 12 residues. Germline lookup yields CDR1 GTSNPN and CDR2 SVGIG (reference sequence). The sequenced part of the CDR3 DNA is TGTGCCTGGACCGCAGGTAAGGAGCCG. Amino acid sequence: CAWTAGKEP. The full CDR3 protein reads CAWTAGKEPQYF.

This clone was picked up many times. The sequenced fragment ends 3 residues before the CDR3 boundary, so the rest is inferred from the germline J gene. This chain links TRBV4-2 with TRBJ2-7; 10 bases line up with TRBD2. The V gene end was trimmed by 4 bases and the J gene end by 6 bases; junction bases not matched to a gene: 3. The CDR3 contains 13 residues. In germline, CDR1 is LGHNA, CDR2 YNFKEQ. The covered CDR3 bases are TGTGCCAGCAGCCCGGGACTAGCGTTCGAG. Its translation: CASSPGLAFE. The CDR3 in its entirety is CASSPGLAFEQYF.

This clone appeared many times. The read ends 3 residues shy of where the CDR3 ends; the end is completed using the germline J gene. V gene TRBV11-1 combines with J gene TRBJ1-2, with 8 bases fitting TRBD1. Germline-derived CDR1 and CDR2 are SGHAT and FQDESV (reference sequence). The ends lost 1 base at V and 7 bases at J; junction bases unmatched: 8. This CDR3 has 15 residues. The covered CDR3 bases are TGTGCCAGCAGCTTAGAGCCGGGACAGGCGGGTGGC. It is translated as CASSLEPGQAGG. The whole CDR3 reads CASSLEPGQAGGYTF.

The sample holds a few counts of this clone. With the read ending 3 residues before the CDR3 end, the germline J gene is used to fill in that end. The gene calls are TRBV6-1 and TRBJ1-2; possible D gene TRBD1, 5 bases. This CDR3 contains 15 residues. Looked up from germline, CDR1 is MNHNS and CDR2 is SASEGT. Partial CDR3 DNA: TGTGCCAGCAGTGAGACTAGCACAGGCTACAATGAC. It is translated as CASSETSTGYND. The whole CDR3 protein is CASSETSTGYNDYTF.

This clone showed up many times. The CDR3 loop reads CATSTRRTGTGANVLTF. CDR3 bases read: TGTGCCACCAGCACCCGCAGAACGGGTACTGGGGCCAACGTC. V is TRBV15 and J is TRBJ2-6; D is unresolved. The CDR3 end lies 3 residues beyond the end of the read and is filled in from the germline J gene. Per the germline V gene, CDR1 is LNHNV and CDR2 is YYDKDF (reference sequence). Trimming shortened V by 4 bases and J by 2 bases, and 15 bases separated the two germline ends. The CDR3 runs to 17 residues.

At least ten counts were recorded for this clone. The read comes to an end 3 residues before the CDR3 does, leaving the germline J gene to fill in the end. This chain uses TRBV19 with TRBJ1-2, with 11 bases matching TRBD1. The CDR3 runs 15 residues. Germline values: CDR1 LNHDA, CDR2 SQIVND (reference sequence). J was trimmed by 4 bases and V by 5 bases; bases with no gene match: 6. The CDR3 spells CASSAGTGGSYGYTF. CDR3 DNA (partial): TGTGCCAGTAGTGCCGGGACAGGGGGGTCCTATGGC.

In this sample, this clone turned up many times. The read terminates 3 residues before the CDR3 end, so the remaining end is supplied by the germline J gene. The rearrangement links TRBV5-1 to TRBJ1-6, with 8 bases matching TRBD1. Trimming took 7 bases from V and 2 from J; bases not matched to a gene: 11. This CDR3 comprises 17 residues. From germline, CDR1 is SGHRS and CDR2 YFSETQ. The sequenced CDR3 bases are TGCGCCAGCGCCCCCCGACAGGGGCATCCCTATAATTCACCC. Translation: CASAPRQGHPYNSP. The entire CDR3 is CASAPRQGHPYNSPLHF.

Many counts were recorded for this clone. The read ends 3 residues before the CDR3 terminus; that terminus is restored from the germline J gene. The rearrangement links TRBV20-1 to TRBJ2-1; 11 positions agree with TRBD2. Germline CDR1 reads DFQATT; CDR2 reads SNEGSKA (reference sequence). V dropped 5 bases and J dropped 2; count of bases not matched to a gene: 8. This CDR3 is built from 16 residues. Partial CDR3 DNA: TGCAGTGCTCTTAGCGGGAGGGCCCTCGCCTACAATGAG. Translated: CSALSGRALAYNE. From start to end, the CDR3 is CSALSGRALAYNEQFF.

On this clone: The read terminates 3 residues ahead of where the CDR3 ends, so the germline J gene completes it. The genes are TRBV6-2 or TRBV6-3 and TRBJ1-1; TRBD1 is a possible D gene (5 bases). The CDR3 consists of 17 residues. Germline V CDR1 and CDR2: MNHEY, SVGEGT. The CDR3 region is CASSPPRSWGSYNEAFF. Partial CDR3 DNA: TGTGCCAGCAGCCCTCCGCGGTCCTGGGGCTCCTACAATGAG.

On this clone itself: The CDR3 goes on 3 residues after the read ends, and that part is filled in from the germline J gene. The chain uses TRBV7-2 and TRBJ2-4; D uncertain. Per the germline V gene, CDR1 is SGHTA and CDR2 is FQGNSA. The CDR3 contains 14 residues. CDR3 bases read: TGTGCCAGCAGCTTAGTTCGGCAGGCCTATGGT. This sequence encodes CASSLVRQAYG. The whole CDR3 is CASSLVRQAYGQYF. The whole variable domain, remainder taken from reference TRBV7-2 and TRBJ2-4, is GAGVSQSPSNKVTEKGKDVELRCDPISGHTALYWYRQSLGQGLEFLIYFQGNSAPDKSGLPSDRFSAERTGGSVSTLTIQRTQQEDSAVYLCASSLVRQAYGQYFGAGTRLSVL.

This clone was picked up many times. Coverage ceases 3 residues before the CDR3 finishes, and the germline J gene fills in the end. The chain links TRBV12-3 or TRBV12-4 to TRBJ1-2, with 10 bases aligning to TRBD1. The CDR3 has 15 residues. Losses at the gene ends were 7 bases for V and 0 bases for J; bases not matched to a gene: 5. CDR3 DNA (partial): TGTGCCAGCACCCCGGGGACAGGGGCTAACTATGGC. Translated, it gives CASTPGTGANYG. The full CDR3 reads CASTPGTGANYGYTF.

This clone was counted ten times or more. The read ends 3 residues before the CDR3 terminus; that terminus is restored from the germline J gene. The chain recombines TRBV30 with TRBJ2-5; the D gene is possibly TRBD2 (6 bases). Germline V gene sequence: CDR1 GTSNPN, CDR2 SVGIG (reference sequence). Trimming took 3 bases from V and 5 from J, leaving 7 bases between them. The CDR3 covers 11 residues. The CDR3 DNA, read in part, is TGTGCCTGGAGGGAGGGGGAGACC. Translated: CAWREGET. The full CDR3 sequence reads CAWREGETQYF.

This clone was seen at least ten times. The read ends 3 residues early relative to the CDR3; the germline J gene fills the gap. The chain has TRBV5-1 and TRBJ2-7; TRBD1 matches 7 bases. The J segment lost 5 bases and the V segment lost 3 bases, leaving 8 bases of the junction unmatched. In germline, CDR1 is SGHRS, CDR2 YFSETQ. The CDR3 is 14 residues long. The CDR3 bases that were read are TGCGCCAGCAGCTCACGACAGGGAATCAACGAG. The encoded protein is CASSSRQGINE. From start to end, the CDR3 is CASSSRQGINEQYF.

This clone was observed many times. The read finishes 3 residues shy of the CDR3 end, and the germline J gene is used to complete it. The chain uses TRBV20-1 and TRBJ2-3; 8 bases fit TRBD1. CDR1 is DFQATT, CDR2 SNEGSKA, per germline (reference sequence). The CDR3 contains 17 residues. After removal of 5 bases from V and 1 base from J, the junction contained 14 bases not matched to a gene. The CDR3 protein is CSAPSNGQGWGTDTQYF. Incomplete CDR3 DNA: TGCAGTGCTCCATCCAATGGACAGGGTTGGGGCACAGATACG.